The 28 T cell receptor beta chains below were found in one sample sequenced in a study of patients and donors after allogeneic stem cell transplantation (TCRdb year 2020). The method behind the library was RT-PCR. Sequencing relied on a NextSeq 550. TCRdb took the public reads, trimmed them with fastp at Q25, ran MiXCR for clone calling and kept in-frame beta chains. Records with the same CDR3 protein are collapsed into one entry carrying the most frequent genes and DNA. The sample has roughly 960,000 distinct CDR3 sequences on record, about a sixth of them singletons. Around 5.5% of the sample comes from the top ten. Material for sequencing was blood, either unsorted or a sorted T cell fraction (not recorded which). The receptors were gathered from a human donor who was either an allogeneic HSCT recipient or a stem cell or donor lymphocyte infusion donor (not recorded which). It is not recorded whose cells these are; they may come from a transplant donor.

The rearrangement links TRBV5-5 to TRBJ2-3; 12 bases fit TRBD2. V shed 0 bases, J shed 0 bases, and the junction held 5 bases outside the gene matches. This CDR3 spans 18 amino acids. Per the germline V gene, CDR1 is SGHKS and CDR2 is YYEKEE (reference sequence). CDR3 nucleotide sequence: TGTGCCAGCAGCTTGGGACTAGCGGGGGCCGCTAGCACAGATACGCAGTATTTT. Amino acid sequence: CASSLGLAGAASTDTQYF.

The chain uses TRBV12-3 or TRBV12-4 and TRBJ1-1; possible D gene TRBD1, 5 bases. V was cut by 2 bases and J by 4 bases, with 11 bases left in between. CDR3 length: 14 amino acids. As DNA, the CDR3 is TGTGCCAGCAGTTTAAGTGGGGCGACCACTGAAGCTTTCTTT. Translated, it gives CASSLSGATTEAFF.

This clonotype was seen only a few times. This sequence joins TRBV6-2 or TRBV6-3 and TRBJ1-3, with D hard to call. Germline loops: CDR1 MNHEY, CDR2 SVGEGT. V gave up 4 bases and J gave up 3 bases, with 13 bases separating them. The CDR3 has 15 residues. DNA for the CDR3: TGTGCCAGCAGTTTCGACTTAATGGATGGAAACACCATATATTTT. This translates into CASSFDLMDGNTIYF.

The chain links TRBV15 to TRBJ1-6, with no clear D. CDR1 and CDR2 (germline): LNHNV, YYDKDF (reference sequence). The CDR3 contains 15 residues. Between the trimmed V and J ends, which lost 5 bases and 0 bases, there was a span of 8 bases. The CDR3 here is CATSPVVSYNSPLHF. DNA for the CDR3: TGTGCCACCAGCCCTGTGGTCTCCTATAATTCACCCCTCCACTTT. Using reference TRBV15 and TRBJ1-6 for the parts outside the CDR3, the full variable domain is DAMVIQNPRYQVTQFGKPVTLSCSQTLNHNVMYWYQQKSSQAPKLLFHYYDKDFNNEADTPDNFQSRRPNTSFCFLDIRSPGLGDTAMYLCATSPVVSYNSPLHFGNGTRLTVT.

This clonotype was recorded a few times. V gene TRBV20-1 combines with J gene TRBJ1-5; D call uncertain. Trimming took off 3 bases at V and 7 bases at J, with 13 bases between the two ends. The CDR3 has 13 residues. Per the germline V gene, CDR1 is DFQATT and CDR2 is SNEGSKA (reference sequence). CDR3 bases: TGCAGTGCTAGGTTGGGTTCGGGACAGCCCCAGCATTTT. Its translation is CSARLGSGQPQHF.

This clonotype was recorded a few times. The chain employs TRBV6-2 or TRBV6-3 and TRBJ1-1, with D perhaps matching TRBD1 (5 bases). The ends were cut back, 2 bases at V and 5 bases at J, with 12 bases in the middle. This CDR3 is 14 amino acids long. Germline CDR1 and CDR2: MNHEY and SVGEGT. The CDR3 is CASSYEGPRTEAFF. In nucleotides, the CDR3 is TGTGCCAGCAGTTACGAGGGGCCAAGGACTGAAGCTTTCTTT.

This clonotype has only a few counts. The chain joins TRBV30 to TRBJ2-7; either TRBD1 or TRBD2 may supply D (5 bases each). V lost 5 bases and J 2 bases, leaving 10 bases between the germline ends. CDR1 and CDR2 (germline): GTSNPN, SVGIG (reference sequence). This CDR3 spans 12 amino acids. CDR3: CAWEGTTYEQYF. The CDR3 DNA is TGTGCCTGGGAAGGGACGACCTACGAGCAGTACTTC. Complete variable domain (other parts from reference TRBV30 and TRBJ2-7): SQTIHQWPATLVQPVGSPLSLECTVEGTSNPNLYWYRQAAGRGLQLLFYSVGIGQISSEVPQNLSASRPQDRQFILSSKKLLLSDSGFYLCAWEGTTYEQYFGPGTRLTVT.

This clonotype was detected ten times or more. CDR3 coding DNA: TGTGCCAGTAGTACACAGGGTACTCAGCCCCAGCATTTT. Protein product: CASSTQGTQPQHF. This chain joins TRBV19 and TRBJ1-5; D possibly corresponds to TRBD1 (6 bases). Germline V gene data show CDR1 as LNHDA and CDR2 as SQIVND (reference sequence). This CDR3 contains 13 residues. Trimming removed 4 bases from V and 6 bases from J, with 10 bases in between.

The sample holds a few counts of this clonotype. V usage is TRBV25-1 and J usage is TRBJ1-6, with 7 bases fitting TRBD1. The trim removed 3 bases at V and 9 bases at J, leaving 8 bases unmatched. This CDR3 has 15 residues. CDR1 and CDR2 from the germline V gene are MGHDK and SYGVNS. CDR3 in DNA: TGTGCCAGCAGTGAGGAAGGGACAGTGGCTTCACCCCTCCACTTT. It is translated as CASSEEGTVASPLHF.

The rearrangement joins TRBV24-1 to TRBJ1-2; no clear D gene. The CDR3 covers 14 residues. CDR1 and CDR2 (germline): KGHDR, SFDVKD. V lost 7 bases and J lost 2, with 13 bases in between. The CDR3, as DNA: TGTGCCACCAGCCCCGGGAGTCCAAACTATGGCTACACCTTC. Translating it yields CATSPGSPNYGYTF.

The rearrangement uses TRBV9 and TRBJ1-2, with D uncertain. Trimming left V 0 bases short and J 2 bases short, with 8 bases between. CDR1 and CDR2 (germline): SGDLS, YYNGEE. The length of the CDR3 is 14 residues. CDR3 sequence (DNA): TGTGCCAGCAGCGTAGGTGGGCAGAACTATGGCTACACCTTC. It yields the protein CASSVGGQNYGYTF.

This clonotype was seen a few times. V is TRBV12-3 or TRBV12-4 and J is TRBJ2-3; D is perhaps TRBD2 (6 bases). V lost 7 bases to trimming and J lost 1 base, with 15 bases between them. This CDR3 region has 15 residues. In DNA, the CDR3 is TGTGCCAGCACTAACGTTAGGGAGGGCACAGATACGCAGTATTTT. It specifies CASTNVREGTDTQYF.

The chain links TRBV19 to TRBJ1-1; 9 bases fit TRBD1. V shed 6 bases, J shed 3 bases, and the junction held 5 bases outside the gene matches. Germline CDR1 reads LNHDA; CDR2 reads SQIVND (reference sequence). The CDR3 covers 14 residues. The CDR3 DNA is TGTGCCAGTAGCTCTGGGACAGGGTACACTGAAGCTTTCTTT. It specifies CASSSGTGYTEAFF.

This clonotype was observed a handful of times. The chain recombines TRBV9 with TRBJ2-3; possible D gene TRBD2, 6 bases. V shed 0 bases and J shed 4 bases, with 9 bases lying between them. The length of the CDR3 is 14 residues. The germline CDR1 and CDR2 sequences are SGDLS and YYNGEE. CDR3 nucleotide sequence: TGTGCCAGCAGCGTAGCTACGGGGGCAGATACGCAGTATTTT. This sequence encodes CASSVATGADTQYF.

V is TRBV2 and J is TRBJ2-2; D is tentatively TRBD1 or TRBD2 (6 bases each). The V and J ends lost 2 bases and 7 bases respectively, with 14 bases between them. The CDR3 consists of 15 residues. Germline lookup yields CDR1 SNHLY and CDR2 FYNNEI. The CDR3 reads CASSERGRIDGELFF. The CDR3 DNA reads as TGTGCCAGCAGTGAAAGGGGGAGGATTGACGGGGAGCTGTTTTTT.

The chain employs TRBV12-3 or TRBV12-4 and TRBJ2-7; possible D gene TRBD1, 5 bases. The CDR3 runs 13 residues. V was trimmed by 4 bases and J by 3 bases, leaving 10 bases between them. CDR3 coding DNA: TGTGCCAGCAGTTCAGGGAATTACTACGAGCAGTACTTC. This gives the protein CASSSGNYYEQYF.

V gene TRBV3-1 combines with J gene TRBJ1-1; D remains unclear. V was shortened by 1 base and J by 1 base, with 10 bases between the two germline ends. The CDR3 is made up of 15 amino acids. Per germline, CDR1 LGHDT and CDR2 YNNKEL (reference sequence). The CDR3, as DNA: TGTGCCAGCAGCCAAGGCGGAGGGCCGAACACTGAAGCTTTCTTT. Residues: CASSQGGGPNTEAFF.

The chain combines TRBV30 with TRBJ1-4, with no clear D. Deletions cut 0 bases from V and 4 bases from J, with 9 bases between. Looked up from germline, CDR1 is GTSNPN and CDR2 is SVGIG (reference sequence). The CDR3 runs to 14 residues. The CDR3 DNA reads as TGTGCCTGGAGTGTACAAGGCTTTAATGAAAAACTGTTTTTT. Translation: CAWSVQGFNEKLFF.

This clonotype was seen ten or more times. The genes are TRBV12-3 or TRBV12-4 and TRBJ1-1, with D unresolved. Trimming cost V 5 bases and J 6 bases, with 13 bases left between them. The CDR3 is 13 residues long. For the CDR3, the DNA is TGTGCCAGCAGTCTACGCAGCAGGCCTGAAGCTTTCTTT. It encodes CASSLRSRPEAFF.

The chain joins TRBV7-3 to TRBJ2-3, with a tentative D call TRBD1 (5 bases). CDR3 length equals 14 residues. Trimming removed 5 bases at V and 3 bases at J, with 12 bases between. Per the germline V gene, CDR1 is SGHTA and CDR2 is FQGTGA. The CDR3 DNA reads TGTGCCAGCAGCCTACAGGACACAACAGATACGCAGTATTTT. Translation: CASSLQDTTDTQYF.

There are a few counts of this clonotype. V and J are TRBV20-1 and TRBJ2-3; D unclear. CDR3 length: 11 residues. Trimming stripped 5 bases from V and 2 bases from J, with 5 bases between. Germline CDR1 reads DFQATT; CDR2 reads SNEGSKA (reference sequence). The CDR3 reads CSARNTDTQYF. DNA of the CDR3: TGCAGTGCTCGGAACACAGATACGCAGTATTTT.

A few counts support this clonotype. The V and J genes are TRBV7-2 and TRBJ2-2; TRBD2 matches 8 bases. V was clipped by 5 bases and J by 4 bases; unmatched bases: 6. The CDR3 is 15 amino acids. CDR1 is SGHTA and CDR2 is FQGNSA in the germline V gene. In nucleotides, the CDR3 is TGTGCCAGCAGCACACACGGGACTAGCACCGGGGAGCTGTTTTTT. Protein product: CASSTHGTSTGELFF.

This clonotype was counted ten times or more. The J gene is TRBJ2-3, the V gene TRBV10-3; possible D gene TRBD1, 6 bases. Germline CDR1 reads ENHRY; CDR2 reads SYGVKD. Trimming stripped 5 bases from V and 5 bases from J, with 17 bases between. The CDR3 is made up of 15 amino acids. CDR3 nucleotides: TGTGCCATCAGTCCGACAGGTCAAGGTGGAGATACGCAGTATTTT. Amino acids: CAISPTGQGGDTQYF.

The CDR3 protein is CASSFTGGQRINTGELFF. The CDR3 DNA reads TGTGCCAGCAGCTTTACGGGGGGTCAACGGATAAACACCGGGGAGCTGTTTTTT. V usage is TRBV7-3 and J usage is TRBJ2-2; TRBD2 agrees at 7 bases. This CDR3 spans 18 amino acids. J was trimmed by 2 bases and V by 3 bases; bases with no gene match: 12. Germline V lookup: CDR1 SGHTA, CDR2 FQGTGA.

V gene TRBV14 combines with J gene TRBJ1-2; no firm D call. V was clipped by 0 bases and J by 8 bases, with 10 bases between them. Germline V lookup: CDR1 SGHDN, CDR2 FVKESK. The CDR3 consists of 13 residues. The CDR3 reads CASSQDERRGYTF. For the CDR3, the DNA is TGTGCCAGCAGCCAAGATGAGCGAAGAGGCTACACCTTC.

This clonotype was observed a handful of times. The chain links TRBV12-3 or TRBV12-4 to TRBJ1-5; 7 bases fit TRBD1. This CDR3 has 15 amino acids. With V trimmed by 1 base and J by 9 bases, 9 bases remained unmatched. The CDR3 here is CASSLGNRGQWPQHF. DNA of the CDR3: TGTGCCAGCAGTTTAGGGAACAGGGGCCAATGGCCCCAGCATTTT.

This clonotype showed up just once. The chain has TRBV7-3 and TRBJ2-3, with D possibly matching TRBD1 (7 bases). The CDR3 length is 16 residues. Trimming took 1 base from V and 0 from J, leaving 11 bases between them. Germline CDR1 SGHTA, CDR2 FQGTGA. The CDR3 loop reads CASSLSGTASTDTQYF. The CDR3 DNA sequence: TGTGCCAGCAGCTTAAGCGGGACAGCTAGCACAGATACGCAGTATTTT.

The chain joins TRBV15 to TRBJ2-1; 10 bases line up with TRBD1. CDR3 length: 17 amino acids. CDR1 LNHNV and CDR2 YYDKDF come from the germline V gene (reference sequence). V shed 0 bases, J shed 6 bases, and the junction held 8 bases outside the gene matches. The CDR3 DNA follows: TGTGCCACCAGCAGAGAGGGTGGGGGACAGGGGTTCAATGAGCAGTTCTTC. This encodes CATSREGGGQGFNEQFF.